The 10 T cell receptor beta chains given below trace back to one sample, sequenced in a study of T cell repertoires in cytomegalovirus infection. These receptors are not linked to any known antigen. TCRdb analysed the reads with MiXCR anew, one entry per CDR3 protein. The table has a few hundred thousand distinct CDR3 sequences, roughly a fifth seen once. Source: cultured PBMCs, taken from culture after CMV antigen stimulation. These receptors were collected from a human donor in good health (CMV status not recorded). Some clones in this sample may be carry-over from other donors' samples.

This clonotype came up a few times. The V call is TRBV7-6, the J call TRBJ2-2; D ambiguous. The germline V gene encodes CDR1 SGHVS and CDR2 FNYEAQ. The CDR3 is 15 residues long. Trimming pared 1 base from V and 5 bases from J, leaving 11 bases between. The CDR3 loop is CASSLGSPLTGELFF. DNA for the CDR3: TGTGCCAGCAGCTTAGGTTCTCCCCTAACCGGGGAGCTGTTTTTT.

This clonotype appeared many times. The V and J genes are TRBV7-2 and TRBJ1-2; 7 bases align to TRBD1. Germline V gene data show CDR1 as SGHTA and CDR2 as FQGNSA. The CDR3 is made up of 13 amino acids. V lost 4 bases, J lost 8 bases, and 7 bases stayed unmatched. CDR3 sequence (DNA): TGTGCCAGCAGCTATGATACAGGGGAGGGCTACACCTTC. Residues: CASSYDTGEGYTF.

This clonotype was seen a single time. V gene TRBV5-1 combines with J gene TRBJ2-5; 8 bases line up with TRBD2. The length of the CDR3 is 14 residues. Losses at the gene ends were 4 bases for V and 4 bases for J; bases not matched to a gene: 6. Germline CDR1 is SGHRS and CDR2 is YFSETQ. In DNA, the CDR3 is TGCGCCAGCAGCCCCGGGACTAGGGGAGAGACCCAGTACTTC. Translated: CASSPGTRGETQYF.

J is TRBJ2-1 and V is TRBV19; 7 nucleotides match TRBD2. The V gene end was trimmed by 5 bases and the J gene end by 8 bases; junction bases not matched to a gene: 12. The germline V gene encodes CDR1 LNHDA and CDR2 SQIVND (reference sequence). The CDR3 contains 15 residues. CDR3 coding DNA: TGTGCCAGTAGTTTTGGTGCGGGAGTTAAGGATGAGCAGTTCTTC. Encoded protein: CASSFGAGVKDEQFF.

This clonotype was picked up a small number of times. This chain joins TRBV11-2 and TRBJ1-5; 10 bases align to TRBD1. V lost 5 bases, J lost 4 bases, and 5 bases stayed unmatched. This CDR3 has 15 residues. Per the germline V gene, CDR1 is SGHAT and CDR2 is FQNNGV. CDR3 region: CASSQTGGPNQPQHF. CDR3 coding DNA: TGTGCCAGCAGCCAGACAGGGGGCCCAAATCAGCCCCAGCATTTT.

The J gene is TRBJ2-1, the V gene TRBV28; 8 nucleotides align to TRBD2. V lost 5 bases, J lost 0 bases, and 6 bases stayed unmatched. The CDR3 loop spans 16 amino acids. Germline V gene data show CDR1 as MDHEN and CDR2 as SYDVKM. The CDR3 reads CASSPVAGSSYNEQFF. CDR3 in DNA: TGTGCCAGCAGTCCAGTAGCGGGGAGCTCCTACAATGAGCAGTTCTTC.

The V and J genes are TRBV11-2 and TRBJ2-3, with 13 bases that match TRBD2. Looked up from germline, CDR1 is SGHAT and CDR2 is FQNNGV. Trimming at V came to 6 bases and at J to 4 bases, leaving 4 bases not matched to a gene. The CDR3 loop spans 15 amino acids. The CDR3 DNA reads as TGTGCCAGCAGTCGGACTAGCGGGAGCCCAGATACGCAGTATTTT. Its translation is CASSRTSGSPDTQYF.

The chain couples TRBV5-6 to TRBJ2-1, with TRBD2 identical over 14 bases. The junction had 16 bases not matched to a gene; V was cut back by 4 bases and J by 7 bases. The CDR3 loop spans 19 amino acids. Germline CDR1 and CDR2: SGHDT and YYEEEE. In DNA form, the CDR3 reads TGTGCCAGCAGCCAGACCGGGACTAGCGGGGGCCGCCGGGAAAATGAGCAGTTCTTC. Encoded protein: CASSQTGTSGGRRENEQFF. The full variable domain, in which reference TRBV5-6 and TRBJ2-1 provide the parts outside the CDR3, is DAGVTQSPTHLIKTRGQQVTLRCSPKSGHDTVSWYQQALGQGPQFIFQYYEEEERQRGNFPDRFSGHQFPNYSSELNVNALLLGDSALYLCASSQTGTSGGRRENEQFFGPGTRLTVL.

V gene TRBV4-3 combines with J gene TRBJ2-7; 10 bases map to TRBD2. The CDR3 runs to 17 residues. Germline assignment: CDR1 LGHNA and CDR2 YSLEER. J gave up 6 bases and V 0 bases, and 11 bases lay outside the gene matches. CDR3 DNA sequence: TGCGCCAGCAGCCAAGACGGCGCTAGCGGGAGTCGAATCGAGCAGTACTTC. Protein: CASSQDGASGSRIEQYF.

J is TRBJ1-2 and V is TRBV29-1; no definite D call. Germline V CDR1 and CDR2: SQVTM, ANQGSEA. The V end was cut by 1 base, the J end by 5 bases, with 8 bases between. This CDR3 has 12 amino acids. For the CDR3, the DNA is TGCAGCGTTGAAGCGTCCGGGTATGGCTACACCTTC. It encodes CSVEASGYGYTF.